A single sample gave rise to the 8 T cell receptor beta chains below, sequenced in a study of blood T cell repertoires in COVID-19 (TCRdb year 2020). Receptor amplification or capture employed the immunoSEQ multiplex PCR assay. This immuneACCESS table, as held by TCRdb, lists in-frame sequences with V and J called but not all clones. Of the missing ones, under half trace to an unresolved V gene in checked studies; the others have no known cause. The sample records just over 90,000 clones, 80% of which are singletons. Roughly 15% of the sample rests with the top ten. Sequenced: peripheral blood. The receptors shown here come from a human donor in a cohort sampled during active COVID-19.

The chain has TRBV19 and TRBJ2-1, with 7 bases lining up with TRBD2. The CDR3 length is 16 residues. With V trimmed by 3 bases and J by 4 bases, 9 bases remained unmatched. Germline CDR1 is LNHDA and CDR2 is SQIVND (reference sequence). The CDR3 region is CASSIEASGPYNEQFF. In nucleotides, the CDR3 is TGTGCCAGTAGTATCGAGGCTAGCGGTCCGTACAATGAGCAGTTCTTC.

V usage is TRBV7-9 and J usage is TRBJ2-7, with 7 bases matching TRBD1. This CDR3 has 13 residues. The germline V gene has CDR1 SEHNR and CDR2 FQNEAQ (reference sequence). Trimming removed 3 bases from V and 6 bases from J; junction bases left unmatched: 5. The CDR3 loop is CASSFTGTAEQYF. Written as DNA, the CDR3 is TGTGCCAGCAGCTTTACGGGGACAGCCGAGCAGTACTTC.

The chain joins TRBV11-2 to TRBJ1-2; maybe TRBD1 (5 bases). V was trimmed by 4 bases and J by 4 bases, leaving 7 bases between them. Per the germline V gene, CDR1 is SGHAT and CDR2 is FQNNGV. The CDR3 extends over 12 amino acids. CDR3 amino acids: CASSSRGYGYTF. The CDR3 nucleotides read TGTGCCAGCAGCTCTAGGGGCTATGGCTACACCTTC.

The chain has TRBV5-1 and TRBJ2-3, with D perhaps TRBD2 (6 bases). Germline CDR1 reads SGHRS; CDR2 reads YFSETQ. The CDR3 spans 14 residues. The V gene lost 9 bases and the J gene lost 2 bases, with 16 bases spanning the gap. The CDR3 is CATELANYTDTQYF. In DNA form, the CDR3 reads TGCGCCACCGAGCTAGCGAACTACACAGATACGCAGTATTTT.

This clone was seen just once. The chain recombines TRBV6-5 with TRBJ1-6; D might be TRBD1 (6 bases). Between the trimmed V and J ends, which lost 7 bases and 8 bases, there was a span of 18 bases. This CDR3 has 15 residues. Germline CDR1 is MNHEY and CDR2 is SVGAGI. CDR3 nucleotide sequence: TGTGCCAGCACCCCCCAACAGGGATCCTATTCACCCCTCCACTTT. Its translation: CASTPQQGSYSPLHF.

V usage is TRBV6-2 or TRBV6-3 and J usage is TRBJ1-2; 7 bases fit TRBD1. CDR1 and CDR2 (germline): MNHEY, SVGEGT. This CDR3 is 15 amino acids long. Trimming removed 6 bases from V and 3 bases from J; junction bases left unmatched: 10. Written as DNA, the CDR3 is TGTGCCAGCAGCCGTACAGACAGGGTCGACTATGGCTACACCTTC. Its protein product is CASSRTDRVDYGYTF.

V gene TRBV6-5 combines with J gene TRBJ2-3, with D maybe TRBD2 (5 bases). Germline lookup yields CDR1 MNHEY and CDR2 SVGAGI. V shed 9 bases and J shed 0 bases, with 13 bases lying between them. The CDR3 runs to 14 residues. The CDR3 region has the DNA TGTGCCAGTCGGGGTTCCGGTAGCACAGATACGCAGTATTTT. It encodes CASRGSGSTDTQYF.

The V and J genes are TRBV5-4 and TRBJ1-3; D is perhaps TRBD1 (6 bases). This CDR3 spans 16 amino acids. Germline V gene data show CDR1 as SGHNT and CDR2 as YYREEE (reference sequence). Trimming shortened V by 2 bases and J by 1 base, and 13 bases separated the two germline ends. CDR3 region: CASSFWQGLSGNTIYF. The CDR3 DNA reads as TGTGCCAGCAGCTTCTGGCAGGGGTTGTCTGGAAACACCATATATTTT.